Each of the 29 T cell receptor beta chains below was sequenced from the same sample in a study of shared clonotypes between healthy human individuals. Generated by immunoSEQ multiplex PCR, the TCRdb table keeps only in-frame clones and is missing some. Here the sample spans some 1,900,000 clones, about 95% being singletons. Terminally differentiated effector memory CD45RA+ cells were excluded by CCR7 positive selection of CD45RO-negative cells. Input material: naive CD8+ T cells sorted from blood. These TCRs come from a man aged 18 to 30 in good health.

A word on this clone: Distinct nucleotide sequences in the sample also encode this CDR3. V gene TRBV27 combines with J gene TRBJ1-2; D remains unclear. The CDR3 contains 13 residues. V was clipped by 0 bases and J by 3 bases, with 5 bases between them. Germline CDR1 is MNHEY and CDR2 is SMNVEV (reference sequence). The CDR3 is CASSLSGDYGYTF. CDR3 DNA sequence: TGTGCCAGCAGTTTATCAGGAGACTATGGCTACACCTTC.

This chain connects TRBV4-1 to TRBJ1-2; tentative D call: TRBD1 (5 bases). Deletions cut 1 base from V and 4 bases from J, with 10 bases between. The CDR3 has 14 residues. CDR1 is MGHRA and CDR2 is YSYEKL in the germline V gene. This CDR3 is CASSQARAGYGYTF. Written as DNA, the CDR3 is TGCGCCAGCAGCCAAGCCAGGGCGGGCTATGGCTACACCTTC.

V is TRBV19 and J is TRBJ1-1; 9 bases fit TRBD1. Looked up from germline, CDR1 is LNHDA and CDR2 is SQIVND (reference sequence). The junction had 8 bases not matched to a gene; V was cut back by 5 bases and J by 4 bases. CDR3 length: 15 amino acids. The CDR3 nucleotides are TGTGCCAGTAGTCTCCGACAGGGGGTGTTCACTGAAGCTTTCTTT. The encoded protein is CASSLRQGVFTEAFF.

The CDR3 DNA reads as TGTGCCTGGGCCCGGACAGGGGAATCTGGAAACACCATATATTTT. Its translation is CAWARTGESGNTIYF. The chain recombines TRBV30 with TRBJ1-3; 9 nucleotides line up with TRBD1. The V and J ends lost 5 bases and 1 base, in that order; junction bases with no gene match: 6. This CDR3 region has 15 residues. Germline CDR1 reads GTSNPN; CDR2 reads SVGIG (reference sequence).

As concerns this clone: Other DNA sequences within the sample encode an identical CDR3. This sequence joins TRBV28 and TRBJ1-3; TRBD1 might be the D (6 bases). CDR3 length equals 14 residues. V was cut by 2 bases and J by 3 bases, with 8 bases left in between. From germline, CDR1 is MDHEN and CDR2 SYDVKM. The CDR3 nucleotides read TGTGCCAGCAGTTTAGGGGGCAGTGGAAACACCATATATTTT. Translation gives CASSLGGSGNTIYF.

V usage is TRBV21-1 and J usage is TRBJ2-3; the D call TRBD1 from the table was never checked on the DNA. TRBV21-1 is termed a pseudogene. The CDR3 has 15 amino acids. CDR3 residues: CASSAEQGYTDTQYF. The CDR3 nucleotides are TGTGCCAGCAGCGCCGAACAGGGCTACACAGATACGCAGTATTTT.

This chain joins TRBV7-2 and TRBJ2-5, with 13 nucleotides matching TRBD2. The trim removed 5 bases at V and 5 bases at J, leaving 8 bases unmatched. The CDR3 length is 16 residues. CDR1 is SGHTA and CDR2 is FQGNSA in the germline V gene. CDR3 in DNA: TGTGCCAGCAGCCCCTTTGGACTAGCGGGAGATGAGACCCAGTACTTC. This codes for CASSPFGLAGDETQYF.

The chain joins TRBV6-5 to TRBJ2-2; 8 bases match TRBD1. The germline CDR1 and CDR2 sequences are MNHEY and SVGAGI. This CDR3 comprises 15 residues. V shed 4 bases, J shed 6 bases, and the junction held 7 bases outside the gene matches. Written as DNA, the CDR3 is TGTGCCAGCAGTTTCCGGACAGGGATGTCCGGGGAGCTGTTTTTT. It encodes CASSFRTGMSGELFF.

In regard to this clone: The same CDR3 can be traced to other DNA sequences in this sample. The chain links TRBV6-5 to TRBJ2-1; no clear D gene. There are 11 residues in the CDR3. Germline lookup yields CDR1 MNHEY and CDR2 SVGAGI. Trimming removed 2 bases from V and 6 bases from J, with 2 bases in between. DNA of the CDR3: TGTGCCAGCAGTTACAGCAATGAGCAGTTCTTC. Protein: CASSYSNEQFF.

As concerns this clone: Distinct nucleotide sequences in the sample also encode this CDR3. This chain joins TRBV6-6 and TRBJ1-1; no firm D call. Trimming cost V 6 bases and J 1 base, with 3 bases left between them. In germline, CDR1 is MNHNY, CDR2 SVGAGI (reference sequence). This CDR3 is 11 amino acids long. In DNA form, the CDR3 reads TGTGCCAGCAGGGCGAACACTGAAGCTTTCTTT. It encodes CASRANTEAFF.

The chain uses TRBV11-2 and TRBJ1-2, with D possibly being TRBD1 (6 bases). Germline V gives CDR1 SGHAT, CDR2 FQNNGV. V was shortened by 1 base and J by 8 bases, with 11 bases between the two germline ends. The CDR3 is made up of 13 amino acids. In nucleotides, the CDR3 is TGTGCCAGCAGCTTAGGGCAGGGGTTAGGCTACACCTTC. It codes for CASSLGQGLGYTF.

V is TRBV28 and J is TRBJ2-7; TRBD1 matches at 8 bases. The germline V gene has CDR1 MDHEN and CDR2 SYDVKM. The CDR3 totals 15 residues. Trimming cost V 4 bases and J 4 bases; bases outside gene matches: 9. CDR3: CASSSPGTGDYEQYF. CDR3 nucleotide sequence: TGTGCCAGCAGTTCTCCCGGGACAGGAGATTACGAGCAGTACTTC.

On this clone itself: Other DNA sequences in this sample translate to the same CDR3. The chain uses TRBV27 and TRBJ2-7; 9 bases line up with TRBD1. Germline trimming cut 6 bases from V and 5 bases from J; bases unmatched to any gene: 2. CDR1 is MNHEY, CDR2 SMNVEV, per germline (reference sequence). This CDR3 is 12 amino acids long. The CDR3 sequence: CASRQGANEQYF. CDR3 nucleotide sequence: TGTGCCAGCAGACAGGGGGCGAACGAGCAGTACTTC.

Notes on this clone: This sample includes further DNA sequences coding for the same CDR3. The chain carries TRBV6-1 and TRBJ2-7; D not certain. This CDR3 is built from 13 residues. V was clipped by 1 base and J by 4 bases, with 8 bases between them. CDR1 and CDR2 from the germline V gene are MNHNS and SASEGT. In nucleotides, the CDR3 is TGTGCCAGCAGTGAAGAGGTCCTTTACGAGCAGTACTTC. It is translated as CASSEEVLYEQYF.

A word on this clone: Distinct nucleotide sequences in the sample also encode this CDR3. CDR3 amino acids: CASSLGDTGELFF. In DNA, the CDR3 is TGTGCCAGCAGCTTGGGAGATACCGGGGAGCTGTTTTTT. The chain couples TRBV5-4 to TRBJ2-2; D is uncertain. V was cut by 0 bases and J by 5 bases, with 5 bases left in between. The CDR3 sequence is 13 residues long. Germline CDR1 and CDR2: SGHNT and YYREEE (reference sequence).

The V call is TRBV9, the J call TRBJ2-5, with 8 nucleotides matching TRBD1. J lost 3 bases, V lost 0 bases, and 7 bases had no gene match. CDR3 length: 16 residues. CDR1 is SGDLS, CDR2 YYNGEE, per germline. CDR3 coding DNA: TGTGCCAGCAGCGTAGACGGACAGGGATACGAAGAGACCCAGTACTTC. Residues: CASSVDGQGYEETQYF.

As to this clone: The identical CDR3 is also encoded by other nucleotide sequences in the sample. V and J are TRBV10-3 and TRBJ2-7; the D is unclear. The CDR3 extends over 11 amino acids. Germline CDR1 and CDR2: ENHRY and SYGVKD. Trimming shortened V by 4 bases and J by 5 bases, and 6 bases separated the two germline ends. The CDR3 region is CAISAGNEQYF. In nucleotides, the CDR3 is TGTGCCATCAGTGCGGGTAACGAGCAGTACTTC.

Remarks on this clone: This sample includes further DNA sequences coding for the same CDR3. The chain recombines TRBV27 with TRBJ2-7; possibly TRBD2 for D (7 bases). This CDR3 has 14 amino acids. Germline V gene lookup returns CDR1 MNHEY and CDR2 SMNVEV (reference sequence). Trimming cost V 4 bases and J 2 bases, with 12 bases left between them. Here the CDR3 reads CASSSGGPTYEQYF. The CDR3 nucleotides are TGTGCCAGCAGTTCGGGGGGCCCTACCTACGAGCAGTACTTC.

The CDR3 DNA reads TGTGCCAGCAGTCCCATCCCCGTAGCGTCCGAGGACAATGAGCAGTTCTTC. This codes for CASSPIPVASEDNEQFF. The chain recombines TRBV27 with TRBJ2-1; a possible D gene is TRBD2 (5 bases). The CDR3 totals 17 residues. V was clipped by 5 bases and J by 5 bases, with 22 bases between them. Per germline, CDR1 MNHEY and CDR2 SMNVEV (reference sequence).

The chain recombines TRBV29-1 with TRBJ2-5; 14 positions agree with TRBD2. Germline-derived CDR1 and CDR2 are SQVTM and ANQGSEA. The CDR3 covers 17 residues. Unmatched junction bases numbered 12, after V lost 7 bases and J lost 2 bases. CDR3 coding DNA: TGCAGCGCAAAGGGACTAGCGGGAGATGGGGTTCAAGAGACCCAGTACTTC. Amino acids: CSAKGLAGDGVQETQYF.

This clone has only a few counts. The V call is TRBV28, the J call TRBJ2-7; perhaps D is TRBD1 or TRBD2 (5 bases each). There are 14 residues in the CDR3. V lost 6 bases and J lost 2, with 14 bases in between. CDR1 is MDHEN, CDR2 SYDVKM, per germline. The CDR3 here is CASRSLGDPYEQYF. The CDR3 DNA sequence: TGTGCCAGCAGGTCACTCGGGGACCCCTACGAGCAGTACTTC.

The gene calls are TRBV29-1 and TRBJ1-2, with D perhaps TRBD1 (6 bases). This CDR3 spans 11 amino acids. Per the germline V gene, CDR1 is SQVTM and CDR2 is ANQGSEA. The CDR3 sequence: CLVAGAYGYTF. The CDR3, as DNA: TGCCTCGTTGCGGGGGCGTACGGCTACACCTTC.

As for this clone: The identical CDR3 is also encoded by other nucleotide sequences in the sample. The J gene is TRBJ2-7, the V gene TRBV6-6; D is undetermined. The V end was cut by 0 bases, the J end by 3 bases, with 6 bases between. The CDR3 runs to 13 residues. The germline V gene encodes CDR1 MNHNY and CDR2 SVGAGI (reference sequence). Here the CDR3 DNA reads TGTGCCAGCAGTTACTCGCCCGACTACGAGCAGTACTTC. Translating it yields CASSYSPDYEQYF.

This clone appeared a single time. The V call is TRBV11-2, the J call TRBJ2-7; TRBD1 matches 9 bases. Germline CDR1 is SGHAT and CDR2 is FQNNGV. The J segment lost 2 bases and the V segment lost 5 bases, leaving 10 bases of the junction unmatched. This CDR3 spans 16 amino acids. CDR3: CASSPTPGQGPYEQYF. The DNA of the CDR3 is TGTGCCAGCAGCCCTACTCCGGGACAGGGTCCCTACGAGCAGTACTTC. The whole variable domain, filled in from reference TRBV11-2 and TRBJ2-7, reads EAGVAQSPRYKIIEKRQSVAFWCNPISGHATLYWYQQILGQGPKLLIQFQNNGVVDDSQLPKDRFSAERLKGVDSTLKIQPAKLEDSAVYLCASSPTPGQGPYEQYFGPGTRLTVT.

This clone was recorded once. V and J are TRBV5-1 and TRBJ2-1; 12 bases map to TRBD2. The germline V gene encodes CDR1 SGHRS and CDR2 YFSETQ. This CDR3 region has 15 residues. V shed 4 bases and J 5 bases; nucleotides not matched to a gene: 4. The CDR3 loop reads CASSPPSGRDNEQFF. CDR3 nucleotide sequence: TGCGCCAGCAGCCCGCCTAGCGGGAGGGACAATGAGCAGTTCTTC.

The V gene is TRBV27, the J gene TRBJ1-1, with no clear D. V lost 3 bases and J lost 1, with 9 bases in between. Germline V gene lookup returns CDR1 MNHEY and CDR2 SMNVEV (reference sequence). CDR3 length equals 14 residues. The CDR3 coding sequence is TGTGCCAGCAGTTTGAAGTCCTCGAACACTGAAGCTTTCTTT. This gives the protein CASSLKSSNTEAFF.

This clone was recorded only once. The chain has TRBV27 and TRBJ2-1; 10 nucleotides match TRBD1. The V and J ends lost 0 bases and 8 bases, in that order; junction bases with no gene match: 4. CDR1 MNHEY and CDR2 SMNVEV come from the germline V gene (reference sequence). The CDR3 runs 15 residues. The DNA for the CDR3 is TGTGCCAGCAGTTTATCCCCGACAGGGGGCTATGAGCAGTTCTTC. Protein product: CASSLSPTGGYEQFF.

The chain joins TRBV9 to TRBJ1-1, with 7 bases lining up with TRBD1. The germline gives CDR1 SGDLS, CDR2 YYNGEE. This CDR3 contains 15 residues. J was trimmed by 4 bases and V by 2 bases; bases with no gene match: 8. The CDR3 DNA is TGTGCCAGCAGCGTTGAGACAGGGCTCGGCACTGAAGCTTTCTTT. This sequence encodes CASSVETGLGTEAFF.

The chain links TRBV27 to TRBJ2-1; 8 nucleotides align to TRBD1. The CDR3 loop spans 16 amino acids. J gave up 8 bases and V 3 bases, and 12 bases lay outside the gene matches. Per germline, CDR1 MNHEY and CDR2 SMNVEV (reference sequence). Here the CDR3 reads CASSFSTGEVLYEQFF. The CDR3 region has the DNA TGTGCCAGCAGTTTCTCGACAGGGGAGGTTTTATATGAGCAGTTCTTC.